This T cell receptor (beta chain) was retrieved from a study of beta chain features in type 1 diabetes. V gave up 7 bases and J gave up 0 bases, with 13 bases separating them. Germline V gene lookup returns CDR1 MDHEN and CDR2 SYDVKM. This CDR3 comprises 15 residues. Reverse transcription of all isolated RNA meant that expressed TCRB transcripts were sequenced. This table comes from immunoSEQ multiplex PCR, and its TCRdb copy is limited to in-frame clones, with some not included. The sample carries over 300,000 clones, 6.5% to 10% recorded once. This receptor was obtained from a woman between 18 and 29 years old in good health. V is TRBV28 and J is TRBJ2-1; D possibly corresponds to TRBD1 (5 bases). The sequencing sample was made of central memory CD4+ T cells from blood. The CDR3 DNA reads TGTGCCAGCATCCAGGGCCCACACTCCTACAATGAGCAGTTCTTC. This translates into CASIQGPHSYNEQFF.